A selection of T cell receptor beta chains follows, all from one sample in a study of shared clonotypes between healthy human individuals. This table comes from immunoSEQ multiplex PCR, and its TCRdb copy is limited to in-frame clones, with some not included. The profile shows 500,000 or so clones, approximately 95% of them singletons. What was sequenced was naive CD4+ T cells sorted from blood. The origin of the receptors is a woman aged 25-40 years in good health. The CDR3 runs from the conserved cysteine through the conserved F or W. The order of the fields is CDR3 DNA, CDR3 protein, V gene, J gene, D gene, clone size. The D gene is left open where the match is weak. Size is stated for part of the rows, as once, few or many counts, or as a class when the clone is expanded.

TGCGCCAGCGGCCTTGGGGTCATGAACACTGAAGCTTTCTTT,CASGLGVMNTEAFF,TRBV5-1,TRBJ1-1,-,-
TGTGCCAGCAGCGGTACTAGCGGGAGTAGGTCCGGGGAGCTGTTTTTT,CASSGTSGSRSGELFF,TRBV11-2,TRBJ2-2,TRBD2,-
TGTGCCAGCAGCTCGAGCGGGAGGGCCTACAATGAGCAGTTCTTC,CASSSSGRAYNEQFF,TRBV5-4,TRBJ2-1,TRBD2,few
TGTGCCAGTAGTATCCGGCGGAACTACGAGCAGTACTTC,CASSIRRNYEQYF,TRBV19,TRBJ2-7,-,-
TGCGCCAGCAGAGGTCAGCCCCAGCATTTT,CASRGQPQHF,TRBV5-1,TRBJ1-5,-,-
TGCGCCAGCACCGACGGGACTAGCGACTCCTACGAGCAGTACTTC,CASTDGTSDSYEQYF,TRBV5-1,TRBJ2-7,TRBD2,-
TGCGCCAGCAGCCGAACCCCAGGGGGCGACGAGCAGTACTTC,CASSRTPGGDEQYF,TRBV4-3,TRBJ2-7,TRBD1,-
TGTGCCAGCTCAGACAGGAATCAGCCCCAGCATTTT,CASSDRNQPQHF,TRBV18,TRBJ1-5,-,few
TGTGCCAGTAGTATCGGGGTTGGTCAGGGATCCTCCTACGAGCAGTACTTC,CASSIGVGQGSSYEQYF,TRBV19,TRBJ2-7,-,-
TGTGCCAGCAGCTTAGAGGTCGTCTTAGACTATGGCTACACCTTC,CASSLEVVLDYGYTF,TRBV11-2,TRBJ1-2,-,-
TGTGCCAGCAGCTTGGCGGGGAATCAGCCCCAGCATTTT,CASSLAGNQPQHF,TRBV5-8,TRBJ1-5,-,-
TGTGCCAGCAGTAAGCTTCTGGCTTCTGGGGTGGAGCAGTACTTC,CASSKLLASGVEQYF,TRBV2,TRBJ2-7,-,-
TGTGCCAGCAGTTTATCGGGGGGGCGCGCTGAAAAACTGTTTTTT,CASSLSGGRAEKLFF,TRBV27,TRBJ1-4,-,-
TGTGCCAGCAACAGAGGACAGCCCAACACTGAAGCTTTCTTT,CASNRGQPNTEAFF,TRBV27,TRBJ1-1,-,-
TGCAGCGTGAAGGTCGTGGCGGGATCCTTGTCCGATGAGCAGTTCTTC,CSVKVVAGSLSDEQFF,TRBV29-1,TRBJ2-1,-,-
TGTGCCAGCAGTTTATCCCCGGGTTTTAACTATGGCTACACCTTC,CASSLSPGFNYGYTF,TRBV28,TRBJ1-2,-,-
TGTGCCAGCAGTTACTCGAGAGCCGGGGCAAGAGTGGCCCAGTACTTC,CASSYSRAGARVAQYF,TRBV6-5,TRBJ2-5,-,-
TGCGCCAGCAGCCAAGAATGGGAACTAGCAGGGGCCTACGAGCAGTACTTC,CASSQEWELAGAYEQYF,TRBV4-1,TRBJ2-7,-,-
TGTGCCATCAGTGAGGGGGGCCTCAGCAATCAGCCCCAGCATTTT,CAISEGGLSNQPQHF,TRBV10-3,TRBJ1-5,-,-
TGTGCCAGTAGTCAGGGACAGGGGCGCGCGTGGACTGAAGCTTTCTTT,CASSQGQGRAWTEAFF,TRBV19,TRBJ1-1,TRBD1,-
TGTGCCAGCAGCTCGAGGCGCGGGGCGGGCGTCTATGATGAGCAGTTCTTC,CASSSRRGAGVYDEQFF,TRBV5-4,TRBJ2-1,-,-
TGTGCCAGCAGTTCAATAGCGGGAGGGGCCGGCAATGAGCAGTTCTTC,CASSSIAGGAGNEQFF,TRBV27,TRBJ2-1,TRBD2,-
TGTGCCAGTAGTATAGATCTCGGTCAGGAAGACAATGAGCAGTTCTTC,CASSIDLGQEDNEQFF,TRBV19,TRBJ2-1,-,-
TGTGCCAGTAGTATTTGGTTGGGGGGGGTCACAGATACGCAGTATTTT,CASSIWLGGVTDTQYF,TRBV19,TRBJ2-3,TRBD2,-
TGTGCCAGCAGCCAAGGACTAGCGGGAGGGCATGAGCAGTTCTTC,CASSQGLAGGHEQFF,TRBV14,TRBJ2-1,TRBD2,-
TGTGCCAGCAGTGGGGGACAGGTTTATGAAAAACTGTTTTTT,CASSGGQVYEKLFF,TRBV28,TRBJ1-4,TRBD1,-
TGTGCCAGCAGCTGGGGAGACAGGGGAATCACAGATACGCAGTATTTT,CASSWGDRGITDTQYF,TRBV5-4,TRBJ2-3,TRBD1,-
TGTGCCAGCAGGCCCCGTTTCTGGGCTGGCACAGATACGCAGTATTTT,CASRPRFWAGTDTQYF,TRBV28,TRBJ2-3,-,-
TGTGCCAGCAGCACCAGCGGGATGGGACAGTTCTTC,CASSTSGMGQFF,TRBV7-9,TRBJ2-1,TRBD2,-
TGCGCCAGCAGCACAAACTCCTGGACAGGGGGCGGGAACGAGCAGTACTTC,CASSTNSWTGGGNEQYF,TRBV5-1,TRBJ2-7,TRBD1,-
TGTGCCAGCAGCCGTAGGATGGGGGGTTCCTACAATGAGCAGTTCTTC,CASSRRMGGSYNEQFF,TRBV4-2,TRBJ2-1,-,-
TGCAGCGTTGTTGCGGGAGACACAGATACGCAGTATTTT,CSVVAGDTDTQYF,TRBV29-1,TRBJ2-3,TRBD2,-
TGTGCCAGCAGATCGACAGGTGGGAACACTGAAGCTTTCTTT,CASRSTGGNTEAFF,TRBV6-4,TRBJ1-1,-,-
TGTGCCAGCAGCATAAAATCCGGGACAGGCTACGAGCAGTACTTC,CASSIKSGTGYEQYF,TRBV7-3,TRBJ2-7,TRBD1,-
TGCGCCAGCAGCCCCGGGACAGGCTCCTACGAGCAGTACTTC,CASSPGTGSYEQYF,TRBV10-1,TRBJ2-7,TRBD1,-
TGTGCCAGCAGACCCACAGGGGATTCTAAGACTGAAGCTTTCTTT,CASRPTGDSKTEAFF,TRBV5-4,TRBJ1-1,TRBD1,-
TGTGCCAGCAGAACGGACAGGACCTATGGCTACACCTTC,CASRTDRTYGYTF,TRBV6-5,TRBJ1-2,TRBD1,few
TGTGCAGTGGCCGGCGGGAGCTCCTACAATGAGCAGTTCTTC,CAVAGGSSYNEQFF,TRBV10-3,TRBJ2-1,TRBD2,-
TGTGCCTGCGGAGGGACCTGGCGGCGAAATGAAAAACTGTTTTTT,CACGGTWRRNEKLFF,TRBV30,TRBJ1-4,-,-
TGCGCCAGCAGCTTGGCCGCTAGCGGGAGGGTAAAATATGAGCAGTTCTTC,CASSLAASGRVKYEQFF,TRBV5-1,TRBJ2-1,TRBD2,-